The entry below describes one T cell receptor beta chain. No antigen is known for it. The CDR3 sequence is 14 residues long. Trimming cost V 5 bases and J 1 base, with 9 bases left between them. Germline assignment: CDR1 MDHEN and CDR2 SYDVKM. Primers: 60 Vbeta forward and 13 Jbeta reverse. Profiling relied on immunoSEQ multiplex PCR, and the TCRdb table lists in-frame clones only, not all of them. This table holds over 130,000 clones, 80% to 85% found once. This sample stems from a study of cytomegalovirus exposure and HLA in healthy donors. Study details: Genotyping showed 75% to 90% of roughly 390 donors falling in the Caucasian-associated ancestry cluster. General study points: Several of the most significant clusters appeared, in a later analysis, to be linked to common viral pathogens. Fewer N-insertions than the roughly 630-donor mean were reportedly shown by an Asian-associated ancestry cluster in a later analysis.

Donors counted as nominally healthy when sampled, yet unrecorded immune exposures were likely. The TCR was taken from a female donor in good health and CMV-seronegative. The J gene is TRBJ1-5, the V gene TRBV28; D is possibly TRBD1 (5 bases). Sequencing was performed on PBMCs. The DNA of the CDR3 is TGTGCCAGCAGTATAACAGGAAGCAATCAGCCCCAGCATTTT. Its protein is CASSITGSNQPQHF. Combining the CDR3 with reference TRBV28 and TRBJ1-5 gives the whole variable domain DVKVTQSSRYLVKRTGEKVFLECVQDMDHENMFWYRQDPGLGLRLIYFSYDVKMKEKGDIPEGYSVSREKKERFSLILESASTNQTSMYLCASSITGSNQPQHFGDGTRLSIL.